The 24 T cell receptor beta chains given below trace back to one sample, sequenced in a study of glioma-infiltrating T cells after dendritic cell vaccination. Clones were sequenced by immunoSEQ multiplex PCR, and TCRdb holds only the in-frame ones, with some missing. The sample lists some 10,000 clones, more than 75% occurring once. Time point: after dendritic cell vaccination, including at tumor progression/relapse. Sequences were derived from blood, sampled after dendritic cell vaccination. The origin of the receptors is a human donor with glioblastoma.

The V call is TRBV7-6, the J call TRBJ2-1, with 9 positions matching TRBD1. Germline values: CDR1 SGHVS, CDR2 FNYEAQ. With V trimmed by 4 bases and J by 5 bases, 6 bases remained unmatched. The CDR3 is 15 residues long. CDR3 nucleotides: TGTGCCAGCAGCTCAGTCCGGACAGGGGACAATGAGCAGTTCTTC. It translates to CASSSVRTGDNEQFF. The full variable domain, in which reference TRBV7-6 and TRBJ2-1 provide the parts outside the CDR3, is GAGVSQSPRYKVTKRGQDVALRCDPISGHVSLYWYRQALGQGPEFLTYFNYEAQQDKSGLPNDRFSAERPEGSISTLTIQRTEQRDSAMYRCASSSVRTGDNEQFFGPGTRLTVL.

The chain joins TRBV5-1 to TRBJ1-5; possible D gene TRBD1, 5 bases. Germline V CDR1 and CDR2: SGHRS, YFSETQ. The CDR3 is 15 residues long. The V gene lost 4 bases and the J gene lost 7 bases, with 18 bases spanning the gap. The CDR3 bases are TGCGCCAGCAGCCCATGGGGGGGGGATGGCCAGCCCCAGCATTTT. Protein: CASSPWGGDGQPQHF.

V and J are TRBV6-4 and TRBJ1-1; 7 nucleotides match TRBD1. With 7 bases clipped from V and 5 bases from J, the junction kept 16 bases outside the gene matches. CDR3 size: 16 residues. Per germline, CDR1 MRHNA and CDR2 SNTAGT. The CDR3 reads CASIASTGDLRTEAFF. The CDR3 DNA is TGTGCCAGCATCGCTTCTACAGGGGACCTAAGGACTGAAGCTTTCTTT.

The rearrangement links TRBV18 to TRBJ2-5, with TRBD1 as a possible D gene (6 bases). The J call may be wrong; the DNA end is better matched by TRBJ2-7. The CDR3 runs to 15 residues. In germline, CDR1 is KGHSH, CDR2 LQKENI. Here the CDR3 reads CASSPRDKTAYEQYF. DNA for the CDR3: TGTGCCAGCTCACCCCGGGACAAAACTGCCTACGAGCAGTACTTC.

The J gene is TRBJ2-6, the V gene TRBV19; 10 bases align to TRBD1. The CDR3 loop spans 18 amino acids. V lost 4 bases, J lost 4 bases, and 10 bases stayed unmatched. The germline CDR1 and CDR2 sequences are LNHDA and SQIVND (reference sequence). The CDR3 sequence is CASSTPRQGAAGANVLTF. CDR3 DNA: TGTGCCAGTAGTACGCCGAGACAGGGGGCTGCAGGGGCCAACGTCCTGACTTTC.

V is TRBV29-1 and J is TRBJ2-3; TRBD2 agrees at 16 bases. The V and J ends lost 7 bases and 5 bases, in that order; junction bases with no gene match: 6. The germline V gene encodes CDR1 SQVTM and CDR2 ANQGSEA. The CDR3 is made up of 15 amino acids. CDR3 nucleotide sequence: TGCAGCGCCCCGGGGACTAGCGGGAGGGGAGATACGCAGTATTTT. Its protein product is CSAPGTSGRGDTQYF.

J is TRBJ1-1 and V is TRBV7-9; D not certain. V lost 5 bases, J lost 3 bases, and 4 bases lay in between. The CDR3 length is 11 residues. Germline V gene lookup returns CDR1 SEHNR and CDR2 FQNEAQ (reference sequence). The CDR3 loop reads CASSRDTEAFF. The CDR3 DNA reads as TGTGCCAGCAGCCGAGACACTGAAGCTTTCTTT.

J is TRBJ1-4 and V is TRBV19; 7 nucleotides agree with TRBD1. V lost 5 bases and J lost 6; bases outside the gene matches: 6. The CDR3 has 14 amino acids. The germline V gene encodes CDR1 LNHDA and CDR2 SQIVND (reference sequence). The CDR3 sequence is CASSLDRDDEKLFF. CDR3 in DNA: TGTGCCAGTAGTCTCGACAGGGACGATGAAAAACTGTTTTTT.

This chain connects TRBV6-1 to TRBJ2-1, with D maybe TRBD1 (7 bases). Germline V gene data show CDR1 as MNHNS and CDR2 as SASEGT. There are 13 residues in the CDR3. V lost 4 bases to trimming and J lost 12 bases, with 16 bases between them. Written as DNA, the CDR3 is TGTGCCAGCAGTGGTTCCTATCAGGGGGGGCAGTTCTTC. Amino acid sequence: CASSGSYQGGQFF.

There are a few counts of this clone. Other DNA sequences in this specimen translate into the identical CDR3. In DNA form, the CDR3 reads TGTGCCAGCAGGTGGGACAGGGGTGGGTCACCCCTCCACTTT. Translated, it gives CASRWDRGGSPLHF. This sequence joins TRBV25-1 and TRBJ1-6; 10 bases match TRBD1. V dropped 6 bases and J dropped 10; count of bases not matched to a gene: 6. Germline assignment: CDR1 MGHDK and CDR2 SYGVNS. The CDR3 runs 14 residues. The full variable domain, rest sourced from reference TRBV25-1 and TRBJ1-6, is EADIYQTPRYLVIGTGKKITLECSQTMGHDKMYWYQQDPGMELHLIHYSYGVNSTEKGDLSSESTVSRIRTEHFPLTLESARPSHTSQYLCASRWDRGGSPLHFGNGTRLTVT.

Here the CDR3 DNA reads TGCAGCGGTGGACAGGGGGACTATGGCTACACCTTC. Protein sequence: CSGGQGDYGYTF. The rearrangement links TRBV29-1 to TRBJ1-2, with 10 bases aligning to TRBD1. Trimming removed 7 bases from V and 3 bases from J; junction bases left unmatched: 2. The CDR3 length is 12 residues. Germline V gives CDR1 SQVTM, CDR2 ANQGSEA.

This clone was detected only a few times. The gene calls are TRBV5-4 and TRBJ1-1; unclear D gene. This CDR3 spans 13 amino acids. The germline V gene encodes CDR1 SGHNT and CDR2 YYREEE (reference sequence). Trimming left V 4 bases short and J 3 bases short, with 10 bases between. CDR3 nucleotides: TGTGCCAGCAGCGCGCCAGGCCACACTGAAGCTTTCTTT. Protein product: CASSAPGHTEAFF.

The chain carries TRBV2 and TRBJ2-7; possible D gene TRBD2, 5 bases. The V gene's germline CDR1 is SNHLY and CDR2 FYNNEI. The length of the CDR3 is 15 residues. V lost 5 bases to trimming and J lost 6 bases, with 20 bases between them. Written as DNA, the CDR3 is TGTGCCAGCAGTCGGGGATCCAATCGTCAATCCGAGCAGTACTTC. Translation: CASSRGSNRQSEQYF.

V is TRBV27 and J is TRBJ1-2; 9 bases are a match to TRBD1. Germline lookup yields CDR1 MNHEY and CDR2 SMNVEV (reference sequence). This CDR3 is built from 15 residues. The V gene end was trimmed by 5 bases and the J gene end by 8 bases; junction bases not matched to a gene: 12. CDR3 DNA: TGTGCCAGCAGTCCATGGACAGGGGCTCGATTCGGCTACACCTTC. Protein sequence: CASSPWTGARFGYTF.

This sequence joins TRBV6-1 and TRBJ1-5; D is uncertain. V was clipped by 1 base and J by 6 bases, with 10 bases between them. This CDR3 has 14 residues. The germline gives CDR1 MNHNS, CDR2 SASEGT. For the CDR3, the DNA is TGTGCCAGCAGTGAAGAGGAGGTGACTCAGCCCCAGCATTTT. Amino acid sequence: CASSEEEVTQPQHF.

V and J are TRBV5-1 and TRBJ1-6, with 8 bases fitting TRBD1. Trimming took 0 bases from V and 8 from J; bases not matched to a gene: 1. Germline V gene data show CDR1 as SGHRS and CDR2 as YFSETQ. The CDR3 is made up of 14 amino acids. The CDR3 DNA sequence: TGCGCCAGCAGCTTGGGGACAGGGTATTCACCCCTCCACTTT. Protein: CASSLGTGYSPLHF. The whole variable domain, remainder taken from reference TRBV5-1 and TRBJ1-6, is KAGVTQTPRYLIKTRGQQVTLSCSPISGHRSVSWYQQTPGQGLQFLFEYFSETQRNKGNFPGRFSGRQFSNSRSEMNVSTLELGDSALYLCASSLGTGYSPLHFGNGTRLTVT.

The rearrangement uses TRBV4-1 and TRBJ2-1, with TRBD2 matching over 10 bases. The CDR3 extends over 15 amino acids. CDR1 MGHRA and CDR2 YSYEKL come from the germline V gene. V shed 4 bases, J shed 8 bases, and the junction held 8 bases outside the gene matches. In DNA, the CDR3 is TGCGCCAGCAGCCGAGGGGGGCTAGCGGGGGATGAGCAGTTCTTC. Translation: CASSRGGLAGDEQFF.

The V call is TRBV4-3, the J call TRBJ1-2, with D hard to call. The V gene's germline CDR1 is LGHNA and CDR2 YSLEER. This CDR3 is built from 16 residues. The ends were cut back, 3 bases at V and 5 bases at J, with 19 bases in the middle. This CDR3 reads CASSHRTTEVLYGYTF. The DNA for the CDR3 is TGCGCCAGCAGCCACCGAACAACAGAAGTTCTTTATGGCTACACCTTC.

This clone has just one count. The chain recombines TRBV4-3 with TRBJ2-7; tentatively, D is TRBD2 (6 bases). Trimming took off 0 bases at V and 3 bases at J, with 12 bases between the two ends. This CDR3 spans 15 amino acids. The germline V gene encodes CDR1 LGHNA and CDR2 YSLEER. The DNA for the CDR3 is TGCGCCAGCAGCCAAGATAGGGGTAGCGGCTACGAGCAGTACTTC. This translates into CASSQDRGSGYEQYF.

The chain links TRBV28 to TRBJ2-3, with 8 nucleotides matching TRBD2. The CDR3 length is 15 residues. The junction had 4 bases not matched to a gene; V was cut back by 3 bases and J by 2 bases. The germline gives CDR1 MDHEN, CDR2 SYDVKM. The CDR3 spells CASSLISGDTDTQYF. In DNA form, the CDR3 reads TGTGCCAGCAGTTTGATTAGCGGGGACACAGATACGCAGTATTTT.

J is TRBJ2-5 and V is TRBV28; TRBD1 aligns across 10 bases. The CDR3 sequence is 15 residues long. J lost 4 bases, V lost 5 bases, and 7 bases had no gene match. CDR1 is MDHEN, CDR2 SYDVKM, per germline. This CDR3 reads CASSLLTGGVETQYF. In nucleotides, the CDR3 is TGTGCCAGCAGTCTACTGACAGGGGGCGTAGAGACCCAGTACTTC. The variable domain in full, with the rest retrieved from reference TRBV28 and TRBJ2-5, is DVKVTQSSRYLVKRTGEKVFLECVQDMDHENMFWYRQDPGLGLRLIYFSYDVKMKEKGDIPEGYSVSREKKERFSLILESASTNQTSMYLCASSLLTGGVETQYFGPGTRLLVL.

This chain uses TRBV30 with TRBJ2-7; D is possibly TRBD1 (5 bases). The CDR3 sequence is 12 residues long. The V end was cut by 1 base, the J end by 3 bases, with 7 bases between. CDR1 is GTSNPN and CDR2 is SVGIG in the germline V gene (reference sequence). This CDR3 reads CAWSAGNYEQYF. As DNA, the CDR3 is TGTGCCTGGAGTGCAGGGAACTACGAGCAGTACTTC.

The rearrangement links TRBV11-1 to TRBJ2-7, with 11 bases that match TRBD1. The CDR3 length is 16 residues. Unmatched junction bases numbered 7, after V lost 0 bases and J lost 6 bases. Germline CDR1 is SGHAT and CDR2 is FQDESV (reference sequence). CDR3: CASSLASGTGGSEQYF. In DNA form, the CDR3 reads TGTGCCAGCAGCTTAGCATCCGGGACAGGGGGTTCCGAGCAGTACTTC. Variable domain in full (rest from reference TRBV11-1 and TRBJ2-7): EAEVAQSPRYKITEKSQAVAFWCDPISGHATLYWYRQILGQGPELLVQFQDESVVDDSQLPKDRFSAERLKGVDSTLKIQPAELGDSAMYLCASSLASGTGGSEQYFGPGTRLTVT.

This chain links TRBV14 with TRBJ2-7; 11 bases map to TRBD2. CDR3 size: 14 residues. The germline gives CDR1 SGHDN, CDR2 FVKESK. V dropped 2 bases and J dropped 6; count of bases not matched to a gene: 3. The CDR3 reads CASSQITSGSEQYF. The CDR3 bases are TGTGCCAGCAGCCAAATCACTAGCGGGAGCGAGCAGTACTTC. The entire variable domain, with the rest obtained from reference TRBV14 and TRBJ2-7, is as follows: EAGVTQFPSHSVIEKGQTVTLRCDPISGHDNLYWYRRVMGKEIKFLLHFVKESKQDESGMPNNRFLAERTGGTYSTLKVQPAELEDSGVYFCASSQITSGSEQYFGPGTRLTVT.